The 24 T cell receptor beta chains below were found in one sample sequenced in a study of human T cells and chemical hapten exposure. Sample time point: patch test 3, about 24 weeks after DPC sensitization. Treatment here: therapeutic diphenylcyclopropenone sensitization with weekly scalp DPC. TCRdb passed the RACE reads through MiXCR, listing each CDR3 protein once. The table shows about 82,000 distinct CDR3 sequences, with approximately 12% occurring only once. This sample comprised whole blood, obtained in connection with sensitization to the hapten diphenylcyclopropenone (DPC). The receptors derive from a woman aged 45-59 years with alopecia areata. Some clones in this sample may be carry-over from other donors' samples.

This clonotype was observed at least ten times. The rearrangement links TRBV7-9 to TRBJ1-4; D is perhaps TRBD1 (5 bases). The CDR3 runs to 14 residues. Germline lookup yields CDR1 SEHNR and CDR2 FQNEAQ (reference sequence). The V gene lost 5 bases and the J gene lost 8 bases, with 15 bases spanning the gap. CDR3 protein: CASSRQISFEKLFF. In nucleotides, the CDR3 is TGTGCCAGCAGCCGACAGATAAGTTTCGAAAAACTGTTTTTT.

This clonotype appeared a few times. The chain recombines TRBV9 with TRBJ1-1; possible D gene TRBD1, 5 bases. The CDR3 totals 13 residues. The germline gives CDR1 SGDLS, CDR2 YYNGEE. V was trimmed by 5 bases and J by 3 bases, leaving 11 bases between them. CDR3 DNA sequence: TGTGCCAGCAGGGGGCCGGGGGACACTGAAGCTTTCTTT. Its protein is CASRGPGDTEAFF.

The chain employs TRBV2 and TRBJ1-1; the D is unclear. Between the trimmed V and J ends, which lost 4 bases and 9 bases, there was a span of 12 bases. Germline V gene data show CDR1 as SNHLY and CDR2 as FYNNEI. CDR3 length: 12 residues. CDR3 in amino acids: CASSGHPGKAFF. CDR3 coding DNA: TGTGCCAGCAGTGGTCATCCCGGGAAAGCTTTCTTT.

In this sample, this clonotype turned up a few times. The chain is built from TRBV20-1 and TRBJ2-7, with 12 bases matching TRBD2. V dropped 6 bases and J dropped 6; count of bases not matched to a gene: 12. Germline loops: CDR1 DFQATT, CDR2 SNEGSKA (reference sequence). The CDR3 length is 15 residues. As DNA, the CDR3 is TGCAGTGCAACCCGGGGACTAGCGGGTTACGGCGAGCAGTACTTC. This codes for CSATRGLAGYGEQYF.

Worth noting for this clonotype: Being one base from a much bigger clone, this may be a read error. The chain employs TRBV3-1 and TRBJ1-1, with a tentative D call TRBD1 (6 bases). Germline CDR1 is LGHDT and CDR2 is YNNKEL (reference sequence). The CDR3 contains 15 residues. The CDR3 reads CASSPSDRPNAEAFF. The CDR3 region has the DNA TGTGCCAGCTCTCCCTCTGACAGGCCGAACGCTGAAGCTTTCTTT.

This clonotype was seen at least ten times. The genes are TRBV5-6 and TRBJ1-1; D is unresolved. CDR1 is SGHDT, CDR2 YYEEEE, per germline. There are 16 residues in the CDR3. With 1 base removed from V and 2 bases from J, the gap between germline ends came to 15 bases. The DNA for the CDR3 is TGTGCCAGCAGCTTGATGAGGACCGTTACCAACACTGAAGCTTTCTTT. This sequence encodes CASSLMRTVTNTEAFF.

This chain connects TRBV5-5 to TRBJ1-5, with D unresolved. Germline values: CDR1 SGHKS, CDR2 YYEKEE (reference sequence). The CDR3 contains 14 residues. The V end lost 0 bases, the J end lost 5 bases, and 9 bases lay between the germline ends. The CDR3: CASSLDPGDQPQHF. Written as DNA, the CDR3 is TGTGCCAGCAGCTTGGACCCAGGCGATCAGCCCCAGCATTTT.

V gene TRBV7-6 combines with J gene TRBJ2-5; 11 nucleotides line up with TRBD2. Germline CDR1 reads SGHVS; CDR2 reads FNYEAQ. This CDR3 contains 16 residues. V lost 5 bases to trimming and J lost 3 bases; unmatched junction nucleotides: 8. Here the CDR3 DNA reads TGTGCCAGCAGCATTCTAGCGGGAGGTCAGGAAGAGACCCAGTACTTC. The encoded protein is CASSILAGGQEETQYF.

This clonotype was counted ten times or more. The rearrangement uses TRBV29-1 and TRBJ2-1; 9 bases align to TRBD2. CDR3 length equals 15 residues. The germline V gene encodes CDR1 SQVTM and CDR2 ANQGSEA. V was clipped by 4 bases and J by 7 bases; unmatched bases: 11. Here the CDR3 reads CSVVVAGGPGNEQFF. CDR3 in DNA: TGCAGCGTTGTTGTTGCGGGAGGGCCTGGGAATGAGCAGTTCTTC.

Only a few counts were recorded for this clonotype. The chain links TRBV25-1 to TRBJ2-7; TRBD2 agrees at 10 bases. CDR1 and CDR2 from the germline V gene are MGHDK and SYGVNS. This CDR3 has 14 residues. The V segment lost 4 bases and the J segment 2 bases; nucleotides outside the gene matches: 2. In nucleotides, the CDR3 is TGTGCCAGCAGTGGAGGGACTAGCGCCTACGAGCAGTACTTC. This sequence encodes CASSGGTSAYEQYF.

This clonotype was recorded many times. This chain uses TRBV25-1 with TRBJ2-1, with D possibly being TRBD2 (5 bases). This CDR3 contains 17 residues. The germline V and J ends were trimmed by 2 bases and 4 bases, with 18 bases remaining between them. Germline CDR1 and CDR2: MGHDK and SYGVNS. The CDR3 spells CASSEIPGYKLYNEQFF. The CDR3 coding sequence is TGTGCCAGCAGTGAAATCCCGGGATATAAACTTTACAATGAGCAGTTCTTC. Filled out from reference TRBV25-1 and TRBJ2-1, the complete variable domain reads EADIYQTPRYLVIGTGKKITLECSQTMGHDKMYWYQQDPGMELHLIHYSYGVNSTEKGDLSSESTVSRIRTEHFPLTLESARPSHTSQYLCASSEIPGYKLYNEQFFGPGTRLTVL.

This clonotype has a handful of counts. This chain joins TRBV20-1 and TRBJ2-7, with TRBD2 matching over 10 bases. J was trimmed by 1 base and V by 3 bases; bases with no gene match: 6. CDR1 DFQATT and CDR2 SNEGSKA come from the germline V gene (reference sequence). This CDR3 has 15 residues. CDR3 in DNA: TGCAGTGCTAGGGCAGCGGGAGGGGTGTCCTACGAGCAGTACTTC. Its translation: CSARAAGGVSYEQYF.

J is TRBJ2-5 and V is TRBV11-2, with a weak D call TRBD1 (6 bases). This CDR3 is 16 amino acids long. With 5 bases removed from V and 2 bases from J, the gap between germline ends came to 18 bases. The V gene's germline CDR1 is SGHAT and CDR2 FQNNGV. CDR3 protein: CASSTIRDIPQETQYF. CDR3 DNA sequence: TGTGCCAGCAGCACCATCCGGGACATTCCACAAGAGACCCAGTACTTC.

The CDR3 loop reads CSARSVTASGANVLTF. CDR3 nucleotide sequence: TGCAGTGCTAGATCCGTGACAGCCTCTGGGGCCAACGTCCTGACTTTC. The rearrangement uses TRBV20-1 and TRBJ2-6; a weak D match, TRBD1 (5 bases). V lost 2 bases and J lost 0, with 11 bases in between. Germline CDR1 reads DFQATT; CDR2 reads SNEGSKA (reference sequence). This CDR3 contains 16 residues.

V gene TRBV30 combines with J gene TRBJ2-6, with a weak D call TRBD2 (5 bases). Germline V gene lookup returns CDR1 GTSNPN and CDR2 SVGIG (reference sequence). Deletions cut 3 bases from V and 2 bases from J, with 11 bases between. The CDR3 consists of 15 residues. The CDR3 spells CAWSQTRAGANVLTF. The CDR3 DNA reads TGTGCCTGGAGCCAAACTAGGGCTGGGGCCAACGTCCTGACTTTC. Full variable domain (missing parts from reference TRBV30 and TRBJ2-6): SQTIHQWPATLVQPVGSPLSLECTVEGTSNPNLYWYRQAAGRGLQLLFYSVGIGQISSEVPQNLSASRPQDRQFILSSKKLLLSDSGFYLCAWSQTRAGANVLTFGAGSRLTVL.

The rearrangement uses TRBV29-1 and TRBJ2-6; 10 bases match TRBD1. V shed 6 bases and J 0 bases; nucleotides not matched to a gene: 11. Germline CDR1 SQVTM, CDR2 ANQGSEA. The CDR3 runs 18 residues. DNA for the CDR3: TGCAGCGTAGAAAGACAGGGGGCGGCTGGCTCTGGGGCCAACGTCCTGACTTTC. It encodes CSVERQGAAGSGANVLTF.

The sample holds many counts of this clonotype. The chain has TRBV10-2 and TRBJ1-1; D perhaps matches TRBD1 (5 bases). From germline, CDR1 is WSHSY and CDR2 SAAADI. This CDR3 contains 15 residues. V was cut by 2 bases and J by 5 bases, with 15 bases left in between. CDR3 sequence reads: CASSEQGRVGTEAFF. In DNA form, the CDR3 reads TGCGCCAGCAGTGAGCAGGGCAGGGTCGGAACTGAAGCTTTCTTT.

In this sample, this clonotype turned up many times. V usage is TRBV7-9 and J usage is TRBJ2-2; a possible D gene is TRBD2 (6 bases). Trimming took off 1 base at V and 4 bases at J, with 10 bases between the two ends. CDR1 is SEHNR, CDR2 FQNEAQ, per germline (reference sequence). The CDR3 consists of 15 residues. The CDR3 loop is CASSLGGMSTGELFF. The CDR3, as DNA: TGTGCCAGCAGCTTAGGCGGGATGAGCACCGGGGAGCTGTTTTTT.

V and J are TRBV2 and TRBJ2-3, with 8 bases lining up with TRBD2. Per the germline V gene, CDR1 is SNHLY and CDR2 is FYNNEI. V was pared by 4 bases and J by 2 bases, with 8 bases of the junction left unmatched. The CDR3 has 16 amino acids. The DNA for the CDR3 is TGTGCCAGCAGTGGCTCGAGCGGGAGATCCACAGATACGCAGTATTTT. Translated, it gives CASSGSSGRSTDTQYF.

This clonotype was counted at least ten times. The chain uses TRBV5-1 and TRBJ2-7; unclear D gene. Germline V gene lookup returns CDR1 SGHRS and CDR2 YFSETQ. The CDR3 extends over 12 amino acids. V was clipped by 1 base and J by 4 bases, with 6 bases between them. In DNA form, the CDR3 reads TGCGCCAGCAGCTTGCCTTCTTACGAGCAGTACTTC. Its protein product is CASSLPSYEQYF.

In DNA form, the CDR3 reads TGTGCCAGCAGCCAAGGGGGGCGCACTGAAGCTTTCTTT. Amino acid sequence: CASSQGGRTEAFF. The V and J genes are TRBV3-1 and TRBJ1-1, with a tentative D call TRBD1 (6 bases). The germline V gene encodes CDR1 LGHDT and CDR2 YNNKEL (reference sequence). The CDR3 contains 13 residues. V lost 1 base to trimming and J lost 4 bases, with 7 bases between them.

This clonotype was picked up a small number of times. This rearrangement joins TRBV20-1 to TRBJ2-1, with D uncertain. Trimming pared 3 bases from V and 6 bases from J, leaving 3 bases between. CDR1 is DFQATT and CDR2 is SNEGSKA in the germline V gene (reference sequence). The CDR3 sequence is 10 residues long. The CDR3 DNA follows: TGCAGTGCTAGCTTCAATGAGCAGTTCTTC. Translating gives CSASFNEQFF.

The DNA of the CDR3 is TGCGCCAGCAGCTTGGATCCGGGTAATCAGCCCCAGCATTTT. Encoded protein: CASSLDPGNQPQHF. This chain joins TRBV5-1 and TRBJ1-5; D is uncertain. Germline V gene lookup returns CDR1 SGHRS and CDR2 YFSETQ. Trimming cost V 0 bases and J 4 bases, with 8 bases left between them. The CDR3 contains 14 residues.

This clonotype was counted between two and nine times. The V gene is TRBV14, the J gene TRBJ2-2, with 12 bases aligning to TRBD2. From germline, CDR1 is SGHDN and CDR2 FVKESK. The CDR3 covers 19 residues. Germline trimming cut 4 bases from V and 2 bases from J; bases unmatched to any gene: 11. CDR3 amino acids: CASSRPPGTSGFNTGELFF. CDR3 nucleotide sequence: TGTGCCAGCAGCCGCCCCCCCGGGACTAGCGGGTTTAACACCGGGGAGCTGTTTTTT.